Below are 7 T cell receptor beta chains sequenced from a single sample in a study of cytomegalovirus exposure and HLA in healthy donors. This PCR relied on a set of 60 Vbeta primers and 13 Jbeta primers. Clones were sequenced by immunoSEQ multiplex PCR, and TCRdb holds only the in-frame ones, with some missing. This table holds approximately 170,000 clones, roughly 85% found once. Sequencing was carried out using PBMCs. These receptors all stem from a boy under 10 years old in good health and CMV-seronegative.

The chain has TRBV27 and TRBJ2-7; D is unclear. With 4 bases removed from V and 2 bases from J, the gap between germline ends came to 6 bases. Looked up from germline, CDR1 is MNHEY and CDR2 is SMNVEV (reference sequence). CDR3 length: 12 residues. Here the CDR3 reads CASSSNPYEQYF. The CDR3 region has the DNA TGTGCCAGCAGTTCCAATCCCTACGAGCAGTACTTC.

The V and J genes are TRBV18 and TRBJ2-7, with 12 bases matching TRBD2. Trimming took 0 bases from V and 4 from J; bases not matched to a gene: 4. Germline assignment: CDR1 KGHSH and CDR2 LQKENI. There are 16 residues in the CDR3. The CDR3: CASSPPGLAGSYEQYF. The CDR3, as DNA: TGTGCCAGCTCACCACCTGGACTAGCGGGAAGTTACGAGCAGTACTTC.

The rearrangement joins TRBV29-1 to TRBJ2-7, with TRBD2 matching 7 bases. The CDR3 has 12 amino acids. Germline-derived CDR1 and CDR2 are SQVTM and ANQGSEA. Losses at the gene ends were 7 bases for V and 6 bases for J; bases not matched to a gene: 9. This chain's CDR3 is CSAAQTSSEQYF. In DNA, the CDR3 is TGCAGCGCCGCTCAGACTAGCAGCGAGCAGTACTTC.

CDR3 sequence (DNA): TGTGCCAGCCAGGAAGGACATTTTGGCAGCAATCAGCCCCAGCATTTT. As protein: CASQEGHFGSNQPQHF. The chain carries TRBV28 and TRBJ1-5; D is possibly TRBD1 (5 bases). Trimming cost V 8 bases and J 1 base, with 18 bases left between them. CDR1 is MDHEN and CDR2 is SYDVKM in the germline V gene. The CDR3 totals 16 residues.

This clone has more than one count but fewer than ten. This chain links TRBV2 with TRBJ1-2, with a weak D call TRBD1 (6 bases). The germline V gene has CDR1 SNHLY and CDR2 FYNNEI. Trimming removed 3 bases from V and 6 bases from J, with 11 bases in between. This CDR3 has 13 residues. The CDR3 sequence is CASSDPGVDGYTF. CDR3 nucleotide sequence: TGTGCCAGCAGTGACCCAGGGGTGGATGGCTACACCTTC.

This rearrangement joins TRBV29-1 to TRBJ1-1, with a possible D match to TRBD1 (5 bases). Trimming left V 4 bases short and J 5 bases short, with 11 bases between. The CDR3 loop spans 12 amino acids. In germline, CDR1 is SQVTM, CDR2 ANQGSEA. The CDR3 loop reads CSVVRGGTEAFF. Written as DNA, the CDR3 is TGCAGCGTTGTACGCGGGGGGACTGAAGCTTTCTTT.

This clone has a handful of counts. This specimen includes other DNA sequences encoding the same CDR3. This chain connects TRBV6-4 to TRBJ2-3; TRBD2 matches at 7 bases. Germline values: CDR1 MRHNA, CDR2 SNTAGT. This CDR3 comprises 14 residues. The J segment lost 0 bases and the V segment lost 3 bases, leaving 0 bases of the junction unmatched. The CDR3, as DNA: TGTGCCAGCAGTGAAGCGGGAAGCACAGATACGCAGTATTTT. This sequence encodes CASSEAGSTDTQYF.